This T cell receptor beta chain was captured by sequencing in a study of chemoradiotherapy in HPV16-positive cancers. The wider study: Functional T-cell assays on a couple of HPV16-positive patients' cells defined candidate HPV-specific clones and common TCR motifs. Study-wide results and limits: Only two HPV16-positive patients supplied the functional HPV-specificity definition. Better recurrence-free survival went with HPV-responsive T-cell expansion in HPV16-positive patients.

Regarding this clone: Its antigen is undetermined.

V shed 9 bases, J shed 6 bases, and the junction held 13 bases outside the gene matches. Germline V gene data show CDR1 as SGHRS and CDR2 as YFSETQ. The CDR3 spans 15 residues. The table came from immunoSEQ multiplex PCR; TCRdb's copy has only in-frame clones and leaves some out. This sample has roughly 34,000 clones, with around 80% found just once. Over chemoradiotherapy, repertoires were sampled more than once. The sample was blood, taken from a patient who underwent chemoradiotherapy. This chain uses TRBV5-1 with TRBJ2-3, with 10 bases matching TRBD1. The TCR originated in a human donor with HPV-associated anogenital cancer. CDR3 nucleotides: TGCGCCACCACCCTTTCAGGACAGGGGGGGGATACGCAGTATTTT. Translation: CATTLSGQGGDTQYF. Full variable domain (remainder filled in from reference TRBV5-1 and TRBJ2-3): KAGVTQTPRYLIKTRGQQVTLSCSPISGHRSVSWYQQTPGQGLQFLFEYFSETQRNKGNFPGRFSGRQFSNSRSEMNVSTLELGDSALYLCATTLSGQGGDTQYFGPGTRLTVL.